Listed here are 29 T cell receptor beta chains from one sample, sequenced in a study of T-cell memory formation after mild COVID-19 (dated by TCRdb to 2020 to 2022). Libraries were built with 5' RACE. The sequencing machine was an Illumina NovaSeq 6000. TCRdb trimmed public reads at Q25 via fastp, called clones via MiXCR and kept in-frame beta chains. Rows matching on CDR3 protein sequence are summarized as one entry with the most common DNA and genes. The sample profile shows some 150,000 distinct CDR3 sequences; 6% of them were found once. The biggest ten clones account for around 2% of the sample. Sequences were obtained from PBMCs or a T cell subset sorted from them (not recorded which). The receptors originated from an adult woman who had mild COVID-19 (a few samples of this study predate the infection). The sample titles of this study are shuffled in the database, so cell type and time point are left out; the donor was told from shared clones.

There are a few counts of this clonotype. The chain joins TRBV24-1 to TRBJ2-5; no reliable D call. Germline V gene lookup returns CDR1 KGHDR and CDR2 SFDVKD. The CDR3 consists of 15 residues. Trimming pared 4 bases from V and 4 bases from J, leaving 15 bases between. The CDR3 reads CATSDPPPGGETQYF. DNA of the CDR3: TGTGCCACCAGTGACCCCCCCCCTGGCGGAGAGACCCAGTACTTC.

This clonotype was observed at least ten times. The chain uses TRBV7-6 and TRBJ2-7; D may be TRBD1 or TRBD2 (6 bases each). The CDR3 contains 14 residues. V was trimmed by 4 bases and J by 4 bases, leaving 14 bases between them. CDR1 is SGHVS, CDR2 FNYEAQ, per germline. CDR3 sequence: CASSYGTGRYEQYF. The CDR3 nucleotides are TGTGCCAGCAGCTATGGCACAGGGAGGTACGAGCAGTACTTC.

The chain employs TRBV7-3 and TRBJ2-3; TRBD2 aligns across 9 bases. Losses at the gene ends were 3 bases for V and 4 bases for J; bases not matched to a gene: 8. Per the germline V gene, CDR1 is SGHTA and CDR2 is FQGTGA. The length of the CDR3 is 16 residues. The CDR3 sequence: CASSLQAGGKADTQYF. In DNA, the CDR3 is TGTGCCAGCAGCTTGCAAGCGGGAGGCAAGGCAGATACGCAGTATTTT.

This clonotype was counted between two and nine times. CDR3 nucleotides: TGTGCCAGCAGCACAGGGGTCGGCTATGGCTACACCTTC. Residues: CASSTGVGYGYTF. J is TRBJ1-2 and V is TRBV6-2 or TRBV6-3; 7 bases are a match to TRBD1. This CDR3 spans 13 amino acids. The germline CDR1 and CDR2 sequences are MNHEY and SVGEGT. J was trimmed by 4 bases and V by 6 bases; bases with no gene match: 5.

This clonotype was counted ten times or more. CDR3 nucleotide sequence: TGTGCCAGCAGCCAACAGGGGGACTATGGCTACACCTTC. As protein: CASSQQGDYGYTF. The chain employs TRBV7-2 and TRBJ1-2; 8 bases map to TRBD1. The V gene end was trimmed by 5 bases and the J gene end by 3 bases; junction bases not matched to a gene: 2. The CDR3 has 13 residues. Germline V lookup: CDR1 SGHTA, CDR2 FQGNSA.

In this sample, this clonotype turned up many times. The V and J genes are TRBV11-1 and TRBJ2-3, with TRBD2 identical over 7 bases. J lost 3 bases, V lost 3 bases, and 3 bases had no gene match. Germline V gene lookup returns CDR1 SGHAT and CDR2 FQDESV (reference sequence). The CDR3 totals 14 residues. The CDR3 is CASSFAGETDTQYF. As DNA, the CDR3 is TGTGCCAGCAGCTTTGCGGGGGAAACAGATACGCAGTATTTT.

This rearrangement joins TRBV7-9 to TRBJ2-1; TRBD1 agrees at 11 bases. Trimming at V came to 4 bases and at J to 1 base, leaving 9 bases not matched to a gene. In germline, CDR1 is SEHNR, CDR2 FQNEAQ (reference sequence). The CDR3 spans 18 residues. This CDR3 reads CASSSLSGQGASYNEQFF. The CDR3 nucleotides are TGTGCCAGCAGCTCACTTTCCGGACAGGGGGCATCCTACAATGAGCAGTTCTTC.

There are many counts of this clonotype. This chain connects TRBV4-3 to TRBJ2-1; 8 nucleotides agree with TRBD2. V shed 1 base and J 4 bases; nucleotides not matched to a gene: 9. There are 17 residues in the CDR3. The germline V gene has CDR1 LGHNA and CDR2 YSLEER. CDR3 loop: CASSQGPGGRTYNEQFF. The CDR3 bases are TGCGCCAGCAGCCAAGGGCCTGGCGGGAGGACTTACAATGAGCAGTTCTTC.

The chain couples TRBV25-1 to TRBJ2-3; 9 nucleotides agree with TRBD2. This CDR3 has 14 amino acids. The germline V gene has CDR1 MGHDK and CDR2 SYGVNS. Trimming removed 11 bases from V and 2 bases from J; junction bases left unmatched: 8. CDR3 in amino acids: CAARRGGDTDTQYF. The CDR3 DNA is TGTGCCGCTCGGCGCGGGGGGGACACAGATACGCAGTATTTT.

This clonotype turned up a few times. This chain connects TRBV6-5 to TRBJ1-6; a weak D match, TRBD1 (5 bases). V was shortened by 2 bases and J by 0 bases, with 11 bases between the two germline ends. The CDR3 has 17 amino acids. Germline CDR1 is MNHEY and CDR2 is SVGAGI. CDR3 residues: CASSYGGASSYNSPLHF. The CDR3 DNA reads as TGTGCCAGCAGTTACGGCGGGGCGAGCTCCTATAATTCACCCCTCCACTTT.

The V gene is TRBV25-1, the J gene TRBJ2-5; D is unresolved. Germline assignment: CDR1 MGHDK and CDR2 SYGVNS. This CDR3 is built from 12 residues. Between the trimmed V and J ends, which lost 6 bases and 1 base, there was a span of 6 bases. In DNA, the CDR3 is TGTGCCAGCAGACCGGGCCAAGAGACCCAGTACTTC. Encoded protein: CASRPGQETQYF.

This clonotype has only a few counts. The chain carries TRBV6-5 and TRBJ2-7; a weak D match, TRBD2 (5 bases). V was trimmed by 6 bases and J by 1 base, leaving 13 bases between them. Germline CDR1 MNHEY, CDR2 SVGAGI. This CDR3 spans 14 amino acids. This CDR3 is CASSGPPGSYEQYF. The DNA for the CDR3 is TGTGCCAGCAGCGGACCCCCGGGGTCCTACGAGCAGTACTTC.

This clonotype has just a few counts. CDR3 amino acids: CASSLVGLNTGELFF. As DNA, the CDR3 is TGCGCCAGCAGCTTGGTAGGCCTAAACACCGGGGAGCTGTTTTTT. The chain carries TRBV5-1 and TRBJ2-2; D uncertain. Germline CDR1 and CDR2: SGHRS and YFSETQ. Trimming took off 0 bases at V and 2 bases at J, with 8 bases between the two ends. The CDR3 length is 15 residues. The variable domain in full, with the rest retrieved from reference TRBV5-1 and TRBJ2-2, is KAGVTQTPRYLIKTRGQQVTLSCSPISGHRSVSWYQQTPGQGLQFLFEYFSETQRNKGNFPGRFSGRQFSNSRSEMNVSTLELGDSALYLCASSLVGLNTGELFFGEGSRLTVL.

This clonotype was picked up a small number of times. This sequence joins TRBV25-1 and TRBJ1-2; D is unresolved. The V gene lost 4 bases and the J gene lost 5 bases, with 14 bases spanning the gap. Germline lookup yields CDR1 MGHDK and CDR2 SYGVNS. CDR3 length: 14 amino acids. The CDR3: CASSAYSGGYGYTF. As DNA, the CDR3 is TGTGCCAGCAGTGCTTACAGCGGAGGATATGGCTACACCTTC.

V and J are TRBV14 and TRBJ1-2; D is possibly TRBD1 (5 bases). Per the germline V gene, CDR1 is SGHDN and CDR2 is FVKESK. The CDR3 contains 15 residues. Trimming left V 1 base short and J 4 bases short, with 13 bases between. This CDR3 reads CASSQVQGRGYGYTF. DNA of the CDR3: TGTGCCAGCAGCCAAGTACAAGGAAGGGGCTATGGCTACACCTTC.

This clonotype was recorded at least ten times. V and J are TRBV18 and TRBJ1-1; 8 nucleotides align to TRBD1. This CDR3 region has 15 residues. Per germline, CDR1 KGHSH and CDR2 LQKENI. The V segment lost 1 base and the J segment 7 bases; nucleotides outside the gene matches: 8. The CDR3 region has the DNA TGTGCCAGCTCACCACTCTCAGGGGGCGGGAGTGAAGCTTTCTTT. Translation gives CASSPLSGGGSEAFF.

The chain has TRBV15 and TRBJ2-2, with D possibly being TRBD2 (5 bases). The ends were cut back, 3 bases at V and 5 bases at J, with 13 bases in the middle. Germline-derived CDR1 and CDR2 are LNHNV and YYDKDF (reference sequence). The CDR3 spans 15 residues. In nucleotides, the CDR3 is TGTGCCACCAGCAGGGAAGGACTGGGGACCGGGGAGCTGTTTTTT. Translated, it gives CATSREGLGTGELFF.

This rearrangement joins TRBV2 to TRBJ2-1; D is uncertain. The CDR3 runs 14 residues. The ends were cut back, 7 bases at V and 2 bases at J, with 12 bases in the middle. CDR1 SNHLY and CDR2 FYNNEI come from the germline V gene. CDR3 bases: TGTGCCAGCATGGTACTAAACACCTACAATGAGCAGTTCTTC. Protein sequence: CASMVLNTYNEQFF.

In this sample, this clonotype turned up many times. The chain carries TRBV20-1 and TRBJ2-7; maybe TRBD2 (5 bases). Germline V gene sequence: CDR1 DFQATT, CDR2 SNEGSKA (reference sequence). The CDR3 sequence is 14 residues long. V lost 3 bases and J 0 bases, leaving 12 bases between the germline ends. The CDR3: CSASRAGDSYEQYF. CDR3 nucleotide sequence: TGCAGTGCTAGCCGGGCGGGCGACTCCTACGAGCAGTACTTC.

The V gene is TRBV20-1, the J gene TRBJ1-2, with D perhaps matching TRBD1 (6 bases). Trimming shortened V by 5 bases and J by 3 bases, and 19 bases separated the two germline ends. The CDR3 totals 15 residues. CDR1 and CDR2 from the germline V gene are DFQATT and SNEGSKA (reference sequence). The DNA for the CDR3 is TGCAGTGCTCTCCCAGGGAGGGGGGTGGACTATGGCTACACCTTC. It translates to CSALPGRGVDYGYTF.

Only a few counts were recorded for this clonotype. The chain couples TRBV12-3 or TRBV12-4 to TRBJ2-1; 9 bases are a match to TRBD2. The CDR3 consists of 16 residues. The V and J ends lost 7 bases and 4 bases, in that order; junction bases with no gene match: 11. CDR3 sequence (DNA): TGTGCCAGCAACCCCCCCAGACTAGCGGTTTACAATGAGCAGTTCTTC. The encoded protein is CASNPPRLAVYNEQFF.

This clonotype was picked up a small number of times. The germline gene is not matched at one end of the junction; a read error may be the cause. V and J are TRBV20-1 and TRBJ2-1; tentative D call: TRBD1 (5 bases). The CDR3 is 13 residues long. Germline lookup yields CDR1 DFQATT and CDR2 SNEGSKA (reference sequence). CDR3 bases: TGCAGTGCTAGCCCAGCTCCGGACAATCAGCAGTTCTTC. This translates into CSASPAPDNQQFF.

This clonotype has at least ten counts. The rearrangement uses TRBV5-1 and TRBJ2-1; 7 bases are shared with TRBD1. The CDR3 extends over 14 amino acids. V shed 1 base and J 10 bases; nucleotides not matched to a gene: 8. Germline V gene data show CDR1 as SGHRS and CDR2 as YFSETQ. This CDR3 reads CASSLTGAQQEQFF. The CDR3 DNA sequence: TGCGCCAGCAGCTTGACAGGGGCGCAGCAAGAGCAGTTCTTC. Variable domain in full (rest from reference TRBV5-1 and TRBJ2-1): KAGVTQTPRYLIKTRGQQVTLSCSPISGHRSVSWYQQTPGQGLQFLFEYFSETQRNKGNFPGRFSGRQFSNSRSEMNVSTLELGDSALYLCASSLTGAQQEQFFGPGTRLTVL.

Many counts were recorded for this clonotype. V usage is TRBV29-1 and J usage is TRBJ2-1, with D unresolved. Trimming stripped 6 bases from V and 5 bases from J, with 11 bases between. CDR3 size: 12 residues. Germline V lookup: CDR1 SQVTM, CDR2 ANQGSEA. The CDR3 spells CSVCVANNEQFF. CDR3 nucleotides: TGCAGCGTGTGTGTAGCCAACAATGAGCAGTTCTTC.

This clonotype was seen only a few times. The V gene is TRBV7-8, the J gene TRBJ2-2, with D unresolved. CDR1 and CDR2 (germline): SGHVS, FQNEAQ. V lost 3 bases, J lost 4 bases, and 6 bases lay in between. This CDR3 comprises 13 residues. In DNA, the CDR3 is TGTGCCAGCAGCTTCGGGCGCACCGGGGAGCTGTTTTTT. Its translation is CASSFGRTGELFF.

This clonotype was counted between two and nine times. The chain employs TRBV18 and TRBJ1-1; 12 bases match TRBD1. There are 16 residues in the CDR3. The germline V gene encodes CDR1 KGHSH and CDR2 LQKENI. The V and J ends lost 8 bases and 5 bases, in that order; junction bases with no gene match: 12. The CDR3 is CASHTGTGGGKTEAFF. CDR3 nucleotides: TGTGCCAGCCATACCGGGACAGGGGGCGGAAAAACTGAAGCTTTCTTT. The full variable domain, with the rest looked up from reference TRBV18 and TRBJ1-1, is NAGVMQNPRHLVRRRGQEARLRCSPMKGHSHVYWYRQLPEEGLKFMVYLQKENIIDESGMPKERFSAEFPKEGPSILRIQQVVRGDSAAYFCASHTGTGGGKTEAFFGQGTRLTVV.

This clonotype was counted ten times or more. The genes are TRBV12-3 or TRBV12-4 and TRBJ2-7, with D hard to call. Trimming stripped 6 bases from V and 2 bases from J, with 11 bases between. The CDR3 runs to 13 residues. CDR3 in amino acids: CASRSTGPYEQYF. The CDR3 nucleotides read TGTGCCAGCAGATCGACCGGCCCCTACGAGCAGTACTTC.

The chain is built from TRBV2 and TRBJ2-7; D is unresolved. Trimming took 4 bases from V and 2 from J, leaving 9 bases between them. The CDR3 length is 13 residues. Germline CDR1 reads SNHLY; CDR2 reads FYNNEI. The CDR3 DNA reads TGTGCCAGCAGTGGAGACATCCCCTACGAGCAGTACTTC. This sequence encodes CASSGDIPYEQYF.

The chain employs TRBV4-2 and TRBJ2-3, with a possible D match to TRBD2 (6 bases). CDR1 is LGHNA, CDR2 YNFKEQ, per germline. This CDR3 has 21 amino acids. Trimming took 0 bases from V and 1 from J, leaving 26 bases between them. CDR3 bases: TGTGCCAGCAGCCAAGATAATCTAGGAGGGAAGTTGGATTTGCGCACAGATACGCAGTATTTT. This sequence encodes CASSQDNLGGKLDLRTDTQYF.